The T cell receptor (beta chain) described here comes from a study of breast tumors, draining lymph nodes, adjacent tissues. General study points: Tumors had less TCR diversity than lymph nodes, more than nontumor tissue. Luminal-like breast cancer showed significantly higher tumor–nontumor repertoire similarity than basal-like.

Germline values: CDR1 MNHEY, CDR2 SVGAGI. V lost 6 bases and J lost 2, with 13 bases in between. CDR3 length: 14 amino acids. TCRdb fed the multiplex PCR reads into MiXCR, producing one record per CDR3 protein. The table includes tens of thousands of distinct CDR3 sequences, approximately 63% detected once. This clonotype was recorded many times. Its antigen is unidentified. The TCR originated in a female donor with breast cancer. Some clones in this sample may be carry-over from other donors' samples. Sequencing was done on a sample of breast tumor tissue. The rearrangement links TRBV6-5 to TRBJ2-5; D remains ambiguous. The CDR3 is CASSNIRGQETQYF. Written as DNA, the CDR3 is TGTGCCAGCAGCAACATCCGAGGACAAGAGACCCAGTACTTC.